This is a list of T cell receptor beta chains from one sample in a study of spatial heterogeneity in lung cancer. TCRdb redid the calling of the 5' RACE reads with MiXCR, one entry per CDR3 protein. The sample includes approximately 7,500 distinct CDR3 sequences, 3% to 4% of them seen just once. The sample in question was lung tumor tissue, obtained at surgery. The receptors were gathered from a male donor with early-stage non-small cell lung cancer. The CDR3 runs from the conserved cysteine through the conserved F or W. Each record gives: CDR3 length, J gene, clone size, V gene, D gene, CDR3 protein, CDR3 DNA. A D gene is named only where the DNA matches it firmly. Size tells how often a clone was seen (once, few, many) or the class of an expanded clone, and some rows leave it out.

length: 15; J: TRBJ2-1; size: many; V: TRBV19; D: NA; CDR3: CASSIVPGPLNEQFF; DNA: TGTGCCAGTAGTATCGTCCCGGGCCCCCTCAATGAGCAGTTCTTC
length: 14; J: TRBJ2-3; size: medium-sized; V: TRBV20-1; D: NA; CDR3: CSASRDLPVNTQYF; DNA: TGCAGTGCTAGCAGGGACCTTCCAGTAAATACGCAGTATTTT
length: 13; J: TRBJ1-4; size: many; V: TRBV27; D: NA; CDR3: CASRDRGVEKLFF; DNA: TGTGCCAGCAGGGACCGGGGAGTGGAAAAACTGTTTTTT
length: 15; J: TRBJ1-5; size: many; V: TRBV19; D: TRBD1; CDR3: CASSVYRGGDQPQHF; DNA: TGTGCCAGTAGTGTTTACAGGGGAGGAGATCAGCCCCAGCATTTT
length: 16; J: TRBJ2-1; size: medium-sized; V: TRBV7-9; D: TRBD2; CDR3: CASSSFSGRAGNEQFF; DNA: TGTGCCAGCAGCTCGTTTAGCGGGAGGGCCGGAAATGAGCAGTTCTTC
length: 14; J: TRBJ1-5; size: many; V: TRBV5-6; D: NA; CDR3: CASSLQSGNQPQHF; DNA: TGTGCCAGCAGCTTGCAGTCCGGCAATCAGCCCCAGCATTTT
length: 13; J: TRBJ2-5; size: many; V: TRBV27; D: NA; CDR3: CASSLRRRETQYF; DNA: TGTGCCAGCAGTTTACGTCGTCGAGAGACCCAGTACTTC
length: 15; J: TRBJ1-1; size: medium-sized; V: TRBV5-1; D: NA; CDR3: CASSLGTVMNTEAFF; DNA: TGCGCCAGCAGCTTGGGGACGGTTATGAACACTGAAGCTTTCTTT
length: 14; J: TRBJ1-2; size: many; V: TRBV28; D: NA; CDR3: CASSFPEGNYGYTF; DNA: TGTGCCAGCAGTTTCCCCGAGGGGAACTATGGCTACACCTTC
length: 15; J: TRBJ2-7; size: few; V: TRBV19; D: NA; CDR3: CASSPPTGTLDEQYF; DNA: TGTGCCAGTAGTCCTCCAACAGGGACCCTGGACGAGCAGTACTTC
length: 16; J: TRBJ2-1; size: few; V: TRBV7-2; D: NA; CDR3: CASSLVYGGAYNEQFF; DNA: TGTGCCAGCAGCTTAGTATACGGAGGGGCCTACAATGAGCAGTTCTTC
length: 15; J: TRBJ2-3; size: many; V: TRBV5-1; D: NA; CDR3: CASSWRAGSTDTQYF; DNA: TGCGCCAGCAGTTGGAGGGCGGGGAGCACAGATACGCAGTATTTT
length: 13; J: TRBJ1-1; size: many; V: TRBV9; D: NA; CDR3: CASSEQVNTEAFF; DNA: TGTGCCAGCAGCGAACAAGTGAACACTGAAGCTTTCTTT
length: 11; J: TRBJ1-2; size: medium-sized; V: TRBV6-6; D: NA; CDR3: CASSYQYGYTF; DNA: TGTGCCAGCAGTTACCAATATGGCTACACCTTC
length: 15; J: TRBJ2-7; size: many; V: TRBV13; D: TRBD2; CDR3: CASSLDRRGDHEQYF; DNA: TGTGCCAGCAGCTTAGACAGGCGGGGGGACCACGAGCAGTACTTC
length: 16; J: TRBJ2-1; size: NA; V: TRBV20-1; D: TRBD2; CDR3: CSAVAVAGGWDDEQFF; DNA: TGCAGTGCCGTCGCCGTTGCGGGAGGTTGGGACGATGAGCAGTTCTTC
length: 17; J: TRBJ1-3; size: many; V: TRBV5-1; D: TRBD1; CDR3: CASSSEGQRFSGNTIYF; DNA: TGCGCCAGCAGCTCAGAGGGACAGCGATTCTCTGGAAACACCATATATTTT
length: 14; J: TRBJ2-7; size: medium-sized; V: TRBV7-2; D: NA; CDR3: CASSGRTGDYEQYF; DNA: TGTGCCAGCAGCGGGAGGACAGGAGATTACGAGCAGTACTTC
length: 13; J: TRBJ2-5; size: medium-sized; V: TRBV10-3; D: NA; CDR3: CATDRDEGGTQYF; DNA: TGTGCCACCGACAGGGATGAGGGGGGGACCCAGTACTTC
length: 16; J: TRBJ2-5; size: many; V: TRBV6-6; D: TRBD2; CDR3: CAGPNEREIGEETQYF; DNA: TGTGCCGGGCCAAATGAGCGGGAGATAGGCGAAGAGACCCAGTACTTC
length: 14; J: TRBJ2-1; size: medium-sized; V: TRBV10-2; D: TRBD2; CDR3: CASSDRSGANEQFF; DNA: TGCGCCAGCAGTGACCGTAGCGGGGCCAATGAGCAGTTCTTC
length: 15; J: TRBJ2-3; size: many; V: TRBV2; D: TRBD2; CDR3: CASSLRDYRGDTQYF; DNA: TGTGCCAGCAGCCTCCGGGACTACCGAGGGGACACGCAGTATTTT
length: 15; J: TRBJ1-5; size: many; V: TRBV5-1; D: NA; CDR3: CASSLAGTNNQPQHF; DNA: TGCGCCAGCAGCTTGGCCGGGACTAATAATCAGCCCCAGCATTTT
length: 15; J: TRBJ2-1; size: many; V: TRBV29-1; D: NA; CDR3: CSARAPALGGDEQFF; DNA: TGCAGCGCCCGTGCACCGGCCCTCGGAGGCGATGAGCAGTTCTTC
length: 13; J: TRBJ1-1; size: many; V: TRBV30; D: NA; CDR3: CACGRGLNTEAFF; DNA: TGTGCCTGCGGGAGGGGGTTGAACACTGAAGCTTTCTTT
length: 15; J: TRBJ1-1; size: medium-sized; V: TRBV7-3; D: NA; CDR3: CASSAGMGATTEAFF; DNA: TGTGCCAGCAGCGCCGGAATGGGTGCGACCACTGAAGCTTTCTTT
length: 13; J: TRBJ1-2; size: medium-sized; V: TRBV13; D: NA; CDR3: CASSSQVVRGYTF; DNA: TGTGCCAGCAGCTCACAGGTGGTGAGGGGCTACACCTTC
length: 13; J: TRBJ2-2; size: many; V: TRBV10-1; D: NA; CDR3: CASRGRGPGELFF; DNA: TGCGCCAGCAGGGGCCGGGGCCCCGGGGAGCTGTTTTTT
length: 15; J: TRBJ2-3; size: many; V: TRBV6-6; D: NA; CDR3: CASSYSGENTDTQYF; DNA: TGTGCCAGCAGTTACAGCGGTGAAAACACAGATACGCAGTATTTT